The next 32 T cell receptor beta chains were all read from a single sample in a study of CXCR3-negative and CXCR3-positive naive CD8 T cells. Study outcomes and limitations: CXCR3-expressing naive cells carried TRB CDR3s more hydrophobic than those of CXCR3-negative naive cells.

Which antigens these TCRs recognize remains unknown. UMI-labeled TRB cDNA libraries were prepared by 5' RACE. TCRdb re-called the 5' RACE reads, yielding one record per CDR3 amino acid sequence without DNA. The sample totals 49,000 or so distinct CDR3 sequences. The sequencing sample was made of naive CXCR3+ CD8+ T cells from blood. Noted subset: CD45RO-CCR7+CD27+CD95- naive CD8+ T cells expressing CXCR3 (TNR3+). These receptors were collected from a human donor in good health. Some clones in this sample may be carry-over from other donors' samples.

This clonotype ranks as medium-sized in terms of frequency. The J gene is TRBJ1-2, the V gene TRBV29-1. This CDR3 comprises 15 residues. Germline lookup yields CDR1 SQVTM and CDR2 ANQGSEA. CDR3 sequence reads: CSVANHPGTNYGYTF.

The chain has TRBV7-3 and TRBJ2-2; TCRdb outputs TRBD2, but without DNA this stays unchecked. Per germline, CDR1 SGHTA and CDR2 FQGTGA. CDR3 length: 18 amino acids. This CDR3 is CASSYPGLAGGTTGELFF.

The chain uses TRBV15 and TRBJ1-6; TCRdb proposes TRBD1, but this gene call is untestable without DNA. Germline CDR1 and CDR2: LNHNV and YYDKDF (reference sequence). The CDR3 covers 15 residues. This CDR3 reads CATSRAGTGISPLHF.

The chain couples TRBV13 to TRBJ1-6. Germline V gene data show CDR1 as PRHDT and CDR2 as FYEKMQ (reference sequence). This CDR3 has 15 residues. CDR3 loop: CASSLRGLRNSPLHF.

V gene TRBV6-5 combines with J gene TRBJ2-3. Looked up from germline, CDR1 is MNHEY and CDR2 is SVGAGI. The CDR3 is 14 residues long. The chain's CDR3 is CASSYRLGLDTQYF.

The chain recombines TRBV6-5 with TRBJ1-2. This CDR3 is built from 11 residues. Germline loops: CDR1 MNHEY, CDR2 SVGAGI. This CDR3 is CASLAGDGYTF.

This chain uses TRBV20-1 with TRBJ2-3; TCRdb indicates TRBD2, and absent DNA this call remains unverified. The length of the CDR3 is 16 residues. Germline CDR1 DFQATT, CDR2 SNEGSKA (reference sequence). The CDR3 loop is CSANGLAGGDTDTQYF.

The chain carries TRBV12-3 or TRBV12-4 and TRBJ1-1. The CDR3 extends over 12 amino acids. CDR3 sequence reads: CASSLPGLEAFF.

This rearrangement joins TRBV7-3 to TRBJ2-1; no DNA is available, so the TRBD2 call from TCRdb remains unchecked. This CDR3 contains 16 residues. CDR1 and CDR2 from the germline V gene are SGHTA and FQGTGA. CDR3 sequence reads: CASSLGWRVPYNEQFF.

This sequence joins TRBV4-3 and TRBJ1-2. CDR1 is LGHNA and CDR2 is YSLEER in the germline V gene. This CDR3 contains 17 residues. The CDR3 loop reads CASSQYVLLPDNYGCTF.

The J gene is TRBJ2-7, the V gene TRBV12-3 or TRBV12-4; as DNA is missing, the TRBD2 call by TCRdb cannot be tested. The CDR3 loop spans 15 amino acids. CDR3 in amino acids: CASRDGTSGPYEQYF.

This chain's CDR3 is CASSLSWTVLEAFF. The rearrangement links TRBV7-2 to TRBJ1-1. CDR1 is SGHTA, CDR2 FQGNSA, per germline. The CDR3 runs to 14 residues.

CDR3 region: CSASRQLVYEQYF. This chain connects TRBV20-1 to TRBJ2-7; TCRdb proposes TRBD2, but this gene call is untestable without DNA. CDR3 size: 13 residues. CDR1 and CDR2 from the germline V gene are DFQATT and SNEGSKA (reference sequence).

V usage is TRBV27 and J usage is TRBJ2-2; TCRdb picks TRBD1, but there is no DNA to check that call. This CDR3 is built from 13 residues. CDR1 is MNHEY, CDR2 SMNVEV, per germline (reference sequence). The CDR3 here is CASRPTGPGELFF.

The genes are TRBV7-8 and TRBJ1-5; TCRdb indicates TRBD1, and absent DNA this call remains unverified. The CDR3 is 16 amino acids. Germline V gene sequence: CDR1 SGHVS, CDR2 FQNEAQ. CDR3 in amino acids: CASSFGRGYSNQPQHF. Variable domain in full (rest from reference TRBV7-8 and TRBJ1-5): GAGVSQSPRYKVAKRGQDVALRCDPISGHVSLFWYQQALGQGPEFLTYFQNEAQLDKSGLPSDRFFAERPEGSVSTLKIQRTQQEDSAVYLCASSFGRGYSNQPQHFGDGTRLSIL.

The V and J genes are TRBV15 and TRBJ1-3. CDR1 is LNHNV and CDR2 is YYDKDF in the germline V gene (reference sequence). The length of the CDR3 is 13 residues. Here the CDR3 reads CATSMVSGNTIYF.

J is TRBJ2-1 and V is TRBV20-1; TCRdb reports TRBD1, a call that lacks DNA to check it against. Germline CDR1 reads DFQATT; CDR2 reads SNEGSKA (reference sequence). There are 18 residues in the CDR3. CDR3 sequence: CSARDTWAEVSLYNEQFF.

The chain uses TRBV5-5 and TRBJ2-1. The length of the CDR3 is 15 residues. Germline lookup yields CDR1 SGHKS and CDR2 YYEKEE (reference sequence). CDR3 amino acids: CASSQLGGSYNEQFF.

The chain carries TRBV28 and TRBJ2-3; lacking DNA, the TRBD2 call made by TCRdb goes unchecked. This CDR3 has 14 residues. Germline CDR1 MDHEN, CDR2 SYDVKM. The CDR3 loop reads CASSPIAGGDTQYF. Looking up the rest from reference TRBV28 and TRBJ2-3 gives the full variable domain: DVKVTQSSRYLVKRTGEKVFLECVQDMDHENMFWYRQDPGLGLRLIYFSYDVKMKEKGDIPEGYSVSREKKERFSLILESASTNQTSMYLCASSPIAGGDTQYFGPGTRLTVL.

The V and J genes are TRBV29-1 and TRBJ2-7; checking the TCRdb D call of TRBD1 is not possible without DNA. The CDR3 length is 14 residues. Germline CDR1 SQVTM, CDR2 ANQGSEA. CDR3 sequence reads: CSVGGGIGSYEQYF.

The chain employs TRBV12-3 or TRBV12-4 and TRBJ2-5; the TCRdb call, TRBD2, lacks DNA for checking. The length of the CDR3 is 16 residues. CDR3 protein: CASSATSGPVWETQYF.

The chain has TRBV27 and TRBJ2-1; checking the TCRdb D call of TRBD1 is not possible without DNA. Germline-derived CDR1 and CDR2 are MNHEY and SMNVEV (reference sequence). The CDR3 has 15 residues. The CDR3 region is CASSLPAGAGNEQFF.

The V and J genes are TRBV23-1 and TRBJ2-5; absent DNA, TCRdb's TRBD2 call cannot be checked. TRBV23-1 is treated as an ORF (open reading frame) with a function not yet certain. This CDR3 region has 16 residues. The CDR3 loop is CASSQSGPEGQETQYF.

V and J are TRBV29-1 and TRBJ2-5; with no DNA, the TCRdb D assignment of TRBD1 cannot be verified. The length of the CDR3 is 11 residues. CDR1 and CDR2 from the germline V gene are SQVTM and ANQGSEA. Here the CDR3 reads CSVLRGETQYF.

The chain links TRBV29-1 to TRBJ2-2. Looked up from germline, CDR1 is SQVTM and CDR2 is ANQGSEA. The CDR3 runs 12 residues. CDR3 residues: CSASSNTGELFF.

This chain joins TRBV7-3 and TRBJ2-1; TCRdb's D gene call, TRBD2, goes unchecked for lack of DNA. Germline V CDR1 and CDR2: SGHTA, FQGTGA. The CDR3 extends over 14 amino acids. The CDR3 sequence: CASSAGLAGVEQFF.

The V and J genes are TRBV2 and TRBJ2-7. The CDR3 spans 12 residues. In germline, CDR1 is SNHLY, CDR2 FYNNEI. CDR3 sequence: CASSESIYEQYF.

The CDR3: CAIQTRSGTGELFF. The chain links TRBV2 to TRBJ2-2. This CDR3 spans 14 amino acids. Germline values: CDR1 SNHLY, CDR2 FYNNEI.

The gene calls are TRBV7-3 and TRBJ2-1; the D call of TRBD1 rests on TCRdb alone, since no DNA is present to check it. Per the germline V gene, CDR1 is SGHTA and CDR2 is FQGTGA. The CDR3 consists of 14 residues. CDR3 region: CASSPIGGINEQFF.

The genes are TRBV7-6 and TRBJ2-5; the D gene TCRdb calls, TRBD2, cannot be checked with no DNA. CDR1 SGHVS and CDR2 FNYEAQ come from the germline V gene. The length of the CDR3 is 15 residues. The CDR3 sequence is CASSKDWSGGETQYF.

The chain joins TRBV28 to TRBJ2-7; the TCRdb call, TRBD1, lacks DNA for checking. Germline V gene data show CDR1 as MDHEN and CDR2 as SYDVKM. This CDR3 has 14 amino acids. The CDR3 loop is CASSPAGAPYEQYF.

The rearrangement links TRBV7-6 to TRBJ1-1; no DNA is available, so the TRBD1 call from TCRdb remains unchecked. The length of the CDR3 is 15 residues. Germline V gene lookup returns CDR1 SGHVS and CDR2 FNYEAQ. CDR3 residues: CASSSLLRQGTEAFF.